The 19 T cell receptor beta chains given below trace back to one sample, sequenced in a study of PD-1 blockade in classical Hodgkin lymphoma. Every patient was affected by relapse after autologous stem cell transplantation, while exposure to brentuximab vedotin was not uniform. Repertoires were generated with immunoSEQ multiplex PCR, while TCRdb's copy carries only in-frame clones and drops some. The data contain tens of thousands of clones, under 75% of them seen just once; the ten biggest clones take up less than 4%. This specimen consisted of peripheral blood mononuclear cells (PBMCs), obtained at baseline. Receptors originate from a human donor with classical Hodgkin lymphoma.

The V and J genes are TRBV7-3 and TRBJ1-1; D gene uncertain. The CDR3 consists of 15 residues. The germline V and J ends were trimmed by 1 base and 1 base, with 10 bases remaining between them. CDR1 SGHTA and CDR2 FQGTGA come from the germline V gene. As DNA, the CDR3 is TGTGCCAGCAGCTTAATAGGCCTAACGAACACTGAAGCTTTCTTT. It is translated as CASSLIGLTNTEAFF.

In regard to this clone: No conserved phenylalanine or tryptophan ends this CDR3, so it is likely a read error. The rearrangement joins TRBV2 to TRBJ1-4, with D perhaps matching TRBD1 (5 bases). The CDR3 consists of 15 residues. Per the germline V gene, CDR1 is SNHLY and CDR2 is FYNNEI. V shed 6 bases and J shed 0 bases, with 11 bases lying between them. CDR3 in amino acids: CASRRGRATNEKLFS. In DNA form, the CDR3 reads TGTGCCAGCAGGCGGGGACGAGCAACTAATGAAAAACTGTTTTCT.

By proportion, this clone is medium-sized. The chain joins TRBV6-6 to TRBJ2-1; D unclear. Looked up from germline, CDR1 is MNHNY and CDR2 is SVGAGI (reference sequence). The CDR3 contains 13 residues. Trimming left V 2 bases short and J 6 bases short, with 8 bases between. CDR3 amino acids: CASSYGAVNEQFF. The CDR3, as DNA: TGTGCCAGCAGTTACGGCGCAGTCAATGAGCAGTTCTTC.

V and J are TRBV4-3 and TRBJ2-3; D remains ambiguous. This CDR3 has 19 amino acids. V dropped 3 bases and J dropped 1 base, with 23 bases sitting between them. The germline CDR1 and CDR2 sequences are LGHNA and YSLEER. The chain's CDR3 is CASSHTTVTAYSGTDTQYF. The CDR3 nucleotides read TGCGCCAGCAGCCACACAACGGTTACAGCCTATTCGGGCACAGATACGCAGTATTTT.

The CDR3 sequence is CASSGGEYSPLHF. The CDR3 DNA is TGTGCCAGCAGCGGGGGCGAATATTCACCCCTCCACTTT. This chain links TRBV9 with TRBJ1-6; TRBD1 might be the D (5 bases). Germline loops: CDR1 SGDLS, CDR2 YYNGEE. Trimming took off 3 bases at V and 8 bases at J, with 9 bases between the two ends. The CDR3 is 13 residues long.

The chain carries TRBV7-8 and TRBJ1-1; D remains ambiguous. The CDR3 runs 14 residues. V was cut by 1 base and J by 0 bases, with 6 bases left in between. From germline, CDR1 is SGHVS and CDR2 FQNEAQ. CDR3 sequence reads: CASSLDRMNTEAFF. The CDR3 nucleotides read TGTGCCAGCAGCTTAGATCGGATGAACACTGAAGCTTTCTTT.

This sequence joins TRBV6-1 and TRBJ2-3; TRBD2 matches at 12 bases. Germline V gene sequence: CDR1 MNHNS, CDR2 SASEGT. V trimming: 0 bases; J trimming: 3 bases; junction bases outside the gene matches: 7. The CDR3 has 18 residues. The chain's CDR3 is CASSEASSGRVDTDTQYF. CDR3 in DNA: TGTGCCAGCAGTGAAGCGTCTAGCGGGAGGGTGGATACAGATACGCAGTATTTT.

V is TRBV7-9 and J is TRBJ2-7, with D possibly matching TRBD1 (5 bases). Germline V gives CDR1 SEHNR, CDR2 FQNEAQ (reference sequence). This CDR3 contains 14 residues. Trimming shortened V by 6 bases and J by 7 bases, and 19 bases separated the two germline ends. This CDR3 is CASSLTQGLQEQYF. As DNA, the CDR3 is TGTGCCAGCAGTTTAACGCAGGGATTGCAGGAGCAGTACTTC.

The chain carries TRBV27 and TRBJ1-2; possibly TRBD1 for D (5 bases). V lost 3 bases and J lost 5, with 16 bases in between. Per germline, CDR1 MNHEY and CDR2 SMNVEV (reference sequence). The CDR3 length is 15 residues. CDR3 sequence (DNA): TGTGCCAGCAGTTTCGTTGCCGGGACGGATTATGGCTACACCTTC. Its protein product is CASSFVAGTDYGYTF.

The chain recombines TRBV6-1 with TRBJ2-7; no reliable D call. Per the germline V gene, CDR1 is MNHNS and CDR2 is SASEGT. The germline V and J ends were trimmed by 5 bases and 2 bases, with 16 bases remaining between them. The CDR3 sequence is 15 residues long. CDR3: CASSPVPDGTYEQYF. The CDR3 DNA reads TGTGCCAGCAGTCCAGTTCCGGACGGAACCTACGAGCAGTACTTC.

The rearrangement links TRBV27 to TRBJ2-5; 11 bases agree with TRBD2. Germline values: CDR1 MNHEY, CDR2 SMNVEV (reference sequence). The CDR3 consists of 18 residues. V was clipped by 5 bases and J by 3 bases; unmatched bases: 14. The CDR3, as DNA: TGTGCCAGCAGTAAATTTAGCGGGGGGGCAGTAAGGAAAGAGACCCAGTACTTC. Translated: CASSKFSGGAVRKETQYF.

This sequence joins TRBV30 and TRBJ1-2, with D uncertain. V gave up 0 bases and J gave up 4 bases, with 9 bases separating them. The CDR3 consists of 13 residues. CDR1 and CDR2 from the germline V gene are GTSNPN and SVGIG (reference sequence). The CDR3 sequence is CAWSVGGSYGYTF. CDR3 nucleotide sequence: TGTGCCTGGAGTGTAGGCGGGTCCTATGGCTACACCTTC. Based on the CDR3 plus reference TRBV30 and TRBJ1-2, the full variable domain is SQTIHQWPATLVQPVGSPLSLECTVEGTSNPNLYWYRQAAGRGLQLLFYSVGIGQISSEVPQNLSASRPQDRQFILSSKKLLLSDSGFYLCAWSVGGSYGYTFGSGTRLTVV.

The chain links TRBV30 to TRBJ1-2; D possibly corresponds to TRBD1 (6 bases). Between the trimmed V and J ends, which lost 0 bases and 9 bases, there was a span of 11 bases. The length of the CDR3 is 12 residues. Germline loops: CDR1 GTSNPN, CDR2 SVGIG (reference sequence). The DNA for the CDR3 is TGTGCCTGGAGTGTGCCCGGGGGCAGCTACACCTTC. It codes for CAWSVPGGSYTF.

The rearrangement uses TRBV28 and TRBJ1-1; 7 nucleotides match TRBD1. Losses at the gene ends were 7 bases for V and 6 bases for J; bases not matched to a gene: 14. CDR1 and CDR2 (germline): MDHEN, SYDVKM. The CDR3 loop spans 15 amino acids. This chain's CDR3 is CASTSPTGGTAEAFF. The DNA for the CDR3 is TGTGCCAGCACCTCCCCAACCGGGGGGACAGCTGAAGCTTTCTTT. The variable domain in full, completed from reference TRBV28 and TRBJ1-1, reads DVKVTQSSRYLVKRTGEKVFLECVQDMDHENMFWYRQDPGLGLRLIYFSYDVKMKEKGDIPEGYSVSREKKERFSLILESASTNQTSMYLCASTSPTGGTAEAFFGQGTRLTVV.

A single count supports this clone. The CDR3 reads CASSASTGIYGYTF. CDR3 bases: TGTGCCAGCAGCGCCTCGACAGGGATCTATGGCTACACCTTC. The chain uses TRBV9 and TRBJ1-2; 7 nucleotides match TRBD1. Germline lookup yields CDR1 SGDLS and CDR2 YYNGEE. Losses at the gene ends were 3 bases for V and 4 bases for J; bases not matched to a gene: 6. The CDR3 is made up of 14 amino acids.

The CDR3 loop is CASKPTGGGPEAFF. The DNA of the CDR3 is TGTGCCAGCAAACCGACAGGGGGGGGACCTGAAGCTTTCTTT. J is TRBJ1-1 and V is TRBV6-5; 9 bases agree with TRBD1. Germline lookup yields CDR1 MNHEY and CDR2 SVGAGI. The CDR3 totals 14 residues. V lost 7 bases to trimming and J lost 6 bases; unmatched junction nucleotides: 9.

This clone was detected a few times. The chain joins TRBV7-8 to TRBJ2-1, with D perhaps TRBD2 (5 bases). V gave up 1 base and J gave up 6 bases, with 13 bases separating them. The CDR3 runs to 15 residues. From germline, CDR1 is SGHVS and CDR2 FQNEAQ. The CDR3 sequence is CASSLGRLSVNEQFF. Here the CDR3 DNA reads TGTGCCAGCAGCTTAGGGAGGCTGTCGGTCAATGAGCAGTTCTTC.

The V call is TRBV7-6, the J call TRBJ2-3, with 12 bases that match TRBD2. This CDR3 is built from 20 residues. The germline gives CDR1 SGHVS, CDR2 FNYEAQ. V shed 5 bases, J shed 3 bases, and the junction held 18 bases outside the gene matches. The CDR3, as DNA: TGTGCCAGCAGCCCTCGGGGAAGACTAGCGGGAGTAAGGTCGACAGATACGCAGTATTTT. As protein: CASSPRGRLAGVRSTDTQYF.

The CDR3 DNA is TGTGCCATCAGTGAGTCCGACACCGGGGAGCTGTTTTTT. This translates into CAISESDTGELFF. The chain carries TRBV10-3 and TRBJ2-2; D not resolved. Germline CDR1 and CDR2: ENHRY and SYGVKD. The CDR3 is made up of 13 amino acids. The V end was cut by 0 bases, the J end by 3 bases, with 2 bases between.